The next 12 T cell receptor beta chains were all read from a single sample in a study of blood T cell repertoires in COVID-19. The method was immunoSEQ multiplex PCR; TCRdb's version includes in-frame clones alone and lacks a portion of them. The table has approximately 150,000 clones, around 84% seen once; the top ten hold roughly 7.2%. Sequencing input: peripheral blood. The receptor source for this set is a woman between 45 and 65 years old in a cohort sampled during active or convalescent COVID-19.

The chain joins TRBV19 to TRBJ2-5; 8 nucleotides agree with TRBD2. The CDR3 spans 13 residues. The J segment lost 5 bases and the V segment lost 6 bases, leaving 5 bases of the junction unmatched. Germline CDR1 LNHDA, CDR2 SQIVND (reference sequence). The DNA of the CDR3 is TGTGCCAGTAGCCGGGGGGGTCGGGAGACCCAGTACTTC. Its translation: CASSRGGRETQYF.

V and J are TRBV19 and TRBJ1-3; 7 bases align to TRBD1. This CDR3 spans 15 amino acids. Germline V gives CDR1 LNHDA, CDR2 SQIVND (reference sequence). V shed 5 bases and J 2 bases; nucleotides not matched to a gene: 6. The CDR3 sequence is CASSPQGVAGNTIYF. The CDR3 bases are TGTGCCAGTAGTCCCCAGGGGGTCGCTGGAAACACCATATATTTT. Supplemented by reference TRBV19 and TRBJ1-3, the full variable domain reads DGGITQSPKYLFRKEGQNVTLSCEQNLNHDAMYWYRQDPGQGLRLIYYSQIVNDFQKGDIAEGYSVSREKKESFPLTVTSAQKNPTAFYLCASSPQGVAGNTIYFGEGSWLTVV.

The chain employs TRBV2 and TRBJ1-3; TRBD1 agrees at 8 bases. CDR1 is SNHLY and CDR2 is FYNNEI in the germline V gene. The trim removed 2 bases at V and 1 base at J, leaving 4 bases unmatched. The length of the CDR3 is 16 residues. The CDR3 sequence is CASSEQGATSGNTIYF. CDR3 sequence (DNA): TGTGCCAGCAGTGAACAGGGGGCGACGTCTGGAAACACCATATATTTT.

The chain has TRBV5-4 and TRBJ2-7; tentatively, D is TRBD1 (5 bases). V shed 1 base and J shed 2 bases, with 7 bases lying between them. The germline CDR1 and CDR2 sequences are SGHNT and YYREEE (reference sequence). This CDR3 comprises 13 residues. The chain's CDR3 is CASSLQGTYEQYF. DNA of the CDR3: TGTGCCAGCAGCTTGCAGGGAACCTACGAGCAGTACTTC.

The CDR3 DNA follows: TGTGCCAGCAGCCTTCTAGCGGGGGGACGCACAGATACGCAGTATTTT. Protein: CASSLLAGGRTDTQYF. The V gene is TRBV9, the J gene TRBJ2-3, with 11 nucleotides matching TRBD2. CDR1 and CDR2 (germline): SGDLS, YYNGEE. The trim removed 4 bases at V and 1 base at J, leaving 5 bases unmatched. The CDR3 spans 16 residues.

The chain is built from TRBV12-3 or TRBV12-4 and TRBJ1-2; no definite D call. Trimming pared 1 base from V and 2 bases from J, leaving 5 bases between. The CDR3 is 13 amino acids. The CDR3 DNA sequence: TGTGCCAGCAGTTTAGGGCCGAACTATGGCTACACCTTC. Amino acid sequence: CASSLGPNYGYTF.

This chain links TRBV14 with TRBJ1-1, with a possible D match to TRBD1 (6 bases). CDR1 and CDR2 from the germline V gene are SGHDN and FVKESK. V was trimmed by 3 bases and J by 6 bases, leaving 11 bases between them. The CDR3 sequence is 13 residues long. The CDR3: CASSHRGVAEAFF. The CDR3 DNA reads TGTGCCAGCAGCCACAGGGGAGTCGCTGAAGCTTTCTTT.

The CDR3 protein is CASSLDATTNEKLFF. CDR3 nucleotide sequence: TGTGCCAGCAGCTTAGACGCGACAACTAATGAAAAACTGTTTTTT. The chain joins TRBV7-6 to TRBJ1-4; D unresolved. Trimming shortened V by 1 base and J by 0 bases, and 6 bases separated the two germline ends. Germline lookup yields CDR1 SGHVS and CDR2 FNYEAQ. This CDR3 is built from 15 residues.

The chain recombines TRBV6-5 with TRBJ2-2, with D tentatively TRBD1 (5 bases). CDR1 MNHEY and CDR2 SVGAGI come from the germline V gene. V was cut by 4 bases and J by 2 bases, with 11 bases left in between. There are 15 residues in the CDR3. The CDR3 sequence: CASSSGQANTGELFF. In DNA form, the CDR3 reads TGTGCCAGCAGTTCAGGACAAGCTAACACCGGGGAGCTGTTTTTT.

The V gene is TRBV14, the J gene TRBJ2-7; D not resolved. The CDR3 spans 13 residues. V was clipped by 0 bases and J by 3 bases, with 6 bases between them. Germline V gene sequence: CDR1 SGHDN, CDR2 FVKESK. The CDR3 DNA sequence: TGTGCCAGCAGCCAAGATTATTACTACGAGCAGTACTTC. Amino acid sequence: CASSQDYYYEQYF.

The J gene is TRBJ1-3, the V gene TRBV30; 7 bases align to TRBD1. The CDR3 runs 15 residues. Trimming cost V 3 bases and J 0 bases; bases outside gene matches: 5. Per germline, CDR1 GTSNPN and CDR2 SVGIG (reference sequence). CDR3 DNA: TGTGCCTGGAGCCCCGGGGACAGCTCTGGAAACACCATATATTTT. Its translation: CAWSPGDSSGNTIYF.

The CDR3 sequence: CASSWGRGTYEQYF. CDR3 nucleotide sequence: TGTGCCAGCAGTTGGGGCAGGGGAACCTACGAGCAGTACTTC. The V and J genes are TRBV27 and TRBJ2-7; perhaps TRBD1 as D (6 bases). Trimming took 4 bases from V and 2 from J, leaving 12 bases between them. Germline V lookup: CDR1 MNHEY, CDR2 SMNVEV (reference sequence). The CDR3 is 14 residues long.